This T cell receptor beta chain was sequenced for a study of blood T cell repertoires in COVID-19 (dated by TCRdb to 2018 to 2020). Background for the entire study: Collaborator samples came from the United States, Italy and Spain and covered acute and convalescent phases of COVID-19. The prospective study material was composed of cDNA or gDNA derived from T cells, B-cell-depleted T cells, or PBMCs. The repertoires were released in a freely available public database meant as a resource for research on the immune response to SARS-CoV-2. A de-identified subject ID, COVID-19 status, age in years and sex were almost always included in the sample metadata. Where HLA class I and class II types were available, the types were taken from metadata supplied by the sample provider, not from assay-based typing. The dataset comprised deeply sampled blood TCRbeta repertoires from subjects exposed to, actively infected with, or recovered from COVID-19. The samples were drawn from two sources: the first 160 participants of the ongoing ImmuneRACE study, and about 1,300 subjects contributed by 6 global collaborators. General study outcomes and caveats: The amount of clinical and demographic metadata varied by source and participant and was provided uncurated.

TCRbeta CDR3 regions were amplified from genomic DNA by means of the immunoSEQ Assay, a bias-controlled multiplex PCR. The authors processed their data as follows. The number of nucleated cells in each sample was estimated by amplification of reference gene primers within the assay. To quantify the absolute abundance of each unique TCRbeta CDR3 rearrangement, sequence reads were collapsed and filtered. For each sample, productive Simpson clonality was calculated by taking the square root of Simpson's diversity index across productive rearrangements. TCRdb took this table from immuneACCESS and kept in-frame rearrangements with V and J called. Such tables lack part of the clones; where checked against another copy, unresolved V genes explain under half of the gap, and the rest is unexplained. V, J and clone size are those of that table, while D and trimming were read from the DNA. The sample table records about 120,000 clones; 85% to 90% of these occur just once. The ten largest account for 3.8% of the sample.

According to the germline V gene, CDR1 reads SGHRS and CDR2 reads YFSETQ. The germline V and J ends show losses of 4 bases and 5 bases respectively, and no gene match explains 8 bases of the junction. The CDR3 numbers 14 residues from cysteine through phenylalanine. The read is trimmed to its CDR3 DNA, 42 bases read in frame from base 1. Only one count was recorded for this clone. Its antigen has not been determined. No base qualities exist here, and no much larger clone lies one base off it. One collaborating source in Seattle enrolled patients during active infection and followed them longitudinally through the course of disease. Each collaborating institution followed its own protocols to collect whole blood in K2EDTA tubes. For TCRbeta analysis, collaborators shipped samples as frozen whole blood, isolated PBMCs, or DNA extracted from either of those sample types.

The chain links TRBV5-1 with TRBJ2-7, with 8 bases matching TRBD1. The TCR comes from a woman between 55 and 75 years old with COVID-19, enrolled during active disease. Sequenced material: peripheral blood. At the DNA level, the sequence is TGCGCCAGCAGCCCAAAGACAGGGGCCCACGAGCAGTACTTC. This codes for CASSPKTGAHEQYF.